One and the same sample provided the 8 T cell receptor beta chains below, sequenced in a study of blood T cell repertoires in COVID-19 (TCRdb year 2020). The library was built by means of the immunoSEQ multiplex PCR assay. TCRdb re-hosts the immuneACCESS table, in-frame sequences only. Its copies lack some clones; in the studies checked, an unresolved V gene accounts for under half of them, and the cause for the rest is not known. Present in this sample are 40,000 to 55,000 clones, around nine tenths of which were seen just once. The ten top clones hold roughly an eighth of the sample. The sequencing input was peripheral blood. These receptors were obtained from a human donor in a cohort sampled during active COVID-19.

The CDR3 protein is CASSPVLADNEQFF. CDR3 nucleotides: TGTGCCAGCTCACCGGTCCTAGCGGACAATGAGCAGTTCTTC. The chain uses TRBV18 and TRBJ2-1, with 7 positions matching TRBD2. V lost 3 bases and J lost 5; bases outside the gene matches: 4. This CDR3 spans 14 amino acids. Germline V gene sequence: CDR1 KGHSH, CDR2 LQKENI.

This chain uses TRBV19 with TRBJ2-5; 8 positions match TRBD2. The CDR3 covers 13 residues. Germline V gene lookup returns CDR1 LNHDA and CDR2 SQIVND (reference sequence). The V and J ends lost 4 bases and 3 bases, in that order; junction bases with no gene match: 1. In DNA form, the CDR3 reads TGTGCCAGTAGTAAACTAGCGGAAGAGACCCAGTACTTC. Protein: CASSKLAEETQYF.

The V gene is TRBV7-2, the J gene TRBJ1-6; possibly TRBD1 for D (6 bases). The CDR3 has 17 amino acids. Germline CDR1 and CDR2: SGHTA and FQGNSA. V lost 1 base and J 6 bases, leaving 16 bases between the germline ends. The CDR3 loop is CASSLGLTGSRNSPLHF. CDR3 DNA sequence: TGTGCCAGCAGCTTAGGGCTTACAGGGTCTCGTAATTCACCCCTCCACTTT.

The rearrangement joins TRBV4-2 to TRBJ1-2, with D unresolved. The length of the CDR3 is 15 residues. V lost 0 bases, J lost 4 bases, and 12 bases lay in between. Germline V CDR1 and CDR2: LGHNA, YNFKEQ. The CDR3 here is CASSQEMRSFYGYTF. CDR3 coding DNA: TGTGCCAGCAGCCAAGAAATGAGGAGTTTCTATGGCTACACCTTC.

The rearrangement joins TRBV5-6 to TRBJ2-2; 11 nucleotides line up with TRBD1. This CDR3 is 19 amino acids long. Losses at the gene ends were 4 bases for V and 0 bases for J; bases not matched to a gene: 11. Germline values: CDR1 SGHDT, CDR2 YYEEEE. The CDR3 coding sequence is TGTGCCAGCAGCCAAATCCGGGACAGGGGGATTTCGAACACCGGGGAGCTGTTTTTT. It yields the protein CASSQIRDRGISNTGELFF.

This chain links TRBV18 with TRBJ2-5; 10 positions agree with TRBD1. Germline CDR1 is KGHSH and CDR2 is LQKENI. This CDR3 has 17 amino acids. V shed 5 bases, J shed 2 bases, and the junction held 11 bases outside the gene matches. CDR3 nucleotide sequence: TGTGCCAGCTCATCTGGACAGGGGGAAGTGTGGCAAGAGACCCAGTACTTC. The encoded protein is CASSSGQGEVWQETQYF. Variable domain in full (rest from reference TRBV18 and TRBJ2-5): NAGVMQNPRHLVRRRGQEARLRCSPMKGHSHVYWYRQLPEEGLKFMVYLQKENIIDESGMPKERFSAEFPKEGPSILRIQQVVRGDSAAYFCASSSGQGEVWQETQYFGPGTRLLVL.

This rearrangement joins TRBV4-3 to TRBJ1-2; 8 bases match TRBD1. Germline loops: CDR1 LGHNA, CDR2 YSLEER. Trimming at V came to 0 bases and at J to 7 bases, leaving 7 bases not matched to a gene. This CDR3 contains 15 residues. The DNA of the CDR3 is TGCGCCAGCAGCCAAGATCTGGCAGGGGGCTTTGGCTACACCTTC. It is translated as CASSQDLAGGFGYTF.

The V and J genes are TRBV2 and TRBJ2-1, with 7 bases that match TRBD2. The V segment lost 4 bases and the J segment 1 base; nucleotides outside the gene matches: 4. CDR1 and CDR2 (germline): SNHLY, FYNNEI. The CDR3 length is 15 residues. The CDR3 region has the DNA TGTGCCAGCAGTGCGGGGGGTCCTTCCTACAATGAGCAGTTCTTC. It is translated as CASSAGGPSYNEQFF.